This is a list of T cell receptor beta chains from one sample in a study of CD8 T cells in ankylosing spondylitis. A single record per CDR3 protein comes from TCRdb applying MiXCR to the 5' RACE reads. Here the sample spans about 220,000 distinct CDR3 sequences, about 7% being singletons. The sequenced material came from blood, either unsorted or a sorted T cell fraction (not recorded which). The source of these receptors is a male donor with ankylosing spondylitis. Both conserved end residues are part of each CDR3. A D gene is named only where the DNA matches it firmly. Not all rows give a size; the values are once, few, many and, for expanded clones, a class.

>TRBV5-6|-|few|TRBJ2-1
CASSLAISGYNEQFF
TGTGCCAGCAGCTTGGCCATCTCGGGGTACAATGAGCAGTTCTTC
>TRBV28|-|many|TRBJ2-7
CASSFSLYEQYF
TGTGCCAGCAGTTTTTCGCTATACGAGCAGTACTTC
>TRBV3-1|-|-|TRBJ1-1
CASRSSWETEAFF
TGTGCCAGCAGGTCTTCGTGGGAGACTGAAGCTTTCTTT
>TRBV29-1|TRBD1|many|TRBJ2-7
CSVGGQVWYEQYF
TGCAGCGTGGGGGGACAGGTCTGGTACGAGCAGTACTTC
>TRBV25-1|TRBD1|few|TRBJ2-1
CASSAQGAPKYNEQFF
TGTGCCAGCAGTGCCCAGGGGGCTCCTAAATACAATGAGCAGTTCTTC
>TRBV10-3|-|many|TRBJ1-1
CATTTNTEAFF
TGTGCCACCACAACGAACACTGAAGCTTTCTTT
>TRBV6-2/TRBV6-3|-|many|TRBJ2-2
CASHLPGYTGELFF
TGTGCCAGCCATCTTCCGGGTTACACCGGGGAGCTGTTTTTT
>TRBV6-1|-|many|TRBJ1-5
CASSHGGAQPQHF
TGTGCCAGCAGCCATGGGGGGGCCCAGCCCCAGCATTTT
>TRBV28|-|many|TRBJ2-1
CASMNRGNEQFF
TGTGCCAGCATGAACAGAGGGAATGAGCAGTTCTTC
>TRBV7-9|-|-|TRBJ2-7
CASSLDRDRPAYEQYF
TGTGCCAGCAGCCTCGACCGGGACCGACCAGCCTACGAGCAGTACTTC
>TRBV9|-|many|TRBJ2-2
CASSFRGGRVNTGELFF
TGTGCCAGCAGCTTTAGGGGCGGCAGGGTGAACACCGGGGAGCTGTTTTTT
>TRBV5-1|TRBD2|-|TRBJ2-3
CASSLAGRVDTQYF
TGCGCCAGCAGCTTGGCCGGGAGGGTGGATACGCAGTATTTT
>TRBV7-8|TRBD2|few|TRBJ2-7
CASSHGLAEQYF
TGTGCCAGCAGCCATGGACTAGCGGAGCAGTACTTC
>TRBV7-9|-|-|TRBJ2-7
CASSFAQGLANEQYF
TGTGCCAGCAGCTTCGCCCAGGGGCTGGCGAACGAGCAGTACTTC
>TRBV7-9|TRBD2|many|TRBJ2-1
CASSLTSGRFDEQFF
TGTGCCAGCAGCCTAACTAGCGGGAGATTCGATGAGCAGTTCTTC
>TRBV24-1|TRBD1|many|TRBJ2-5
CATSVWDRGRGETQYF
TGTGCCACCAGTGTTTGGGACAGGGGGCGCGGGGAGACCCAGTACTTC
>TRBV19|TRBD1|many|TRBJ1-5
CASSIAGQTSGPQHF
TGTGCCAGTAGTATAGCGGGACAGACCTCAGGGCCCCAGCATTTT
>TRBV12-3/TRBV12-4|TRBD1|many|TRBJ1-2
CASSPRRQGHYGYTF
TGTGCCAGCAGTCCTAGACGACAGGGTCACTATGGCTACACCTTC
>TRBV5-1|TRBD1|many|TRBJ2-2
CASSWTGPGPGELFF
TGCGCCAGCAGTTGGACAGGGCCTGGTCCCGGGGAGCTGTTTTTT
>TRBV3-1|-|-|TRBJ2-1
CASTKGYPGRVAYNEQFF
TGTGCCAGCACCAAAGGGTATCCAGGCAGGGTAGCCTACAATGAGCAGTTCTTC
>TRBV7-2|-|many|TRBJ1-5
CASSLNPTQPQHF
TGTGCCAGCAGCTTAAATCCCACTCAGCCCCAGCATTTT
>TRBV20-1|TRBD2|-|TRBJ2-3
CSASPSGISTDTQYF
TGCAGTGCTAGCCCTAGCGGGATAAGCACAGATACGCAGTATTTT
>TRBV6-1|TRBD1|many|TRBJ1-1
CASSRTGMNTEAFF
TGTGCCAGCAGTCGGACAGGAATGAACACTGAAGCTTTCTTT
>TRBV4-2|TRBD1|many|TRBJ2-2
CASSPRTGNTGELFF
TGTGCCAGCAGCCCTAGGACAGGGAACACCGGGGAGCTGTTTTTT
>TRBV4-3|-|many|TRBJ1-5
CASSQDGGSGQPQHF
TGCGCCAGCAGCCAAGATGGAGGGAGCGGTCAGCCCCAGCATTTT
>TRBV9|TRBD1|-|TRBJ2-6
CASSVARGGGTGANVLTF
TGTGCCAGCAGCGTAGCTAGAGGGGGCGGAACTGGGGCCAACGTCCTGACTTTC
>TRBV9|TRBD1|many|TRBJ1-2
CASSARTGFEFYGYTF
TGTGCCAGCAGCGCCAGGACAGGGTTCGAGTTCTATGGCTACACCTTC
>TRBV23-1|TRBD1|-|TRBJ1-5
CASSQYRGRDQPQHF
TGCGCCAGCAGTCAATACAGGGGGCGAGATCAGCCCCAGCATTTT
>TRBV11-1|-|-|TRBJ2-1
CASSLSPQGEQFF
TGTGCCAGCAGCTTATCTCCTCAGGGTGAGCAGTTCTTC
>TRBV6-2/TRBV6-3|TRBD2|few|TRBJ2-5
CASSYSPSGANQETQYF
TGTGCCAGCAGTTACTCCCCTAGCGGAGCAAACCAAGAGACCCAGTACTTC
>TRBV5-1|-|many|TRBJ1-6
CASSHRNSPLHF
TGCGCCAGCAGTCACAGGAATTCACCCCTCCACTTT
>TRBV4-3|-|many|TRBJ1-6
CASSQAPGGIRVSPLHF
TGCGCCAGCAGCCAAGCCCCCGGCGGCATCAGGGTTTCACCCCTCCACTTT
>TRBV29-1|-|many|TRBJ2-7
CSVGSRGASYEQYF
TGCAGCGTCGGATCGAGAGGGGCTAGCTACGAGCAGTACTTC
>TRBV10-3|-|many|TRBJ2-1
CAISESGGNSYNEQFF
TGTGCCATCAGTGAGTCAGGAGGGAACTCCTACAATGAGCAGTTCTTC
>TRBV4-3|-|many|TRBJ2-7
CASSPHQGLAYEQYF
TGCGCCAGCAGCCCCCATCAGGGGCTGGCCTACGAGCAGTACTTC
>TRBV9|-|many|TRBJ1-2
CASRWQSGYTF
TGTGCCAGCCGATGGCAAAGTGGCTACACCTTC
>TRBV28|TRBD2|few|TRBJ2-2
CASSTSEHRELFF
TGTGCCAGCAGTACTAGCGAACACCGGGAGCTGTTTTTT
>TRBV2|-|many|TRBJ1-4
CARTEKGGFNEKLFF
TGTGCCAGAACCGAGAAAGGCGGATTTAATGAAAAACTGTTTTTT
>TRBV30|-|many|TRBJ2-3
CAMMTAGTSTDTQYF
TGTGCAATGATGACAGCTGGGACCAGCACAGATACGCAGTATTTT
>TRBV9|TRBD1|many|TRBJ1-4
CASSDRTGNEKLFF
TGTGCCAGCAGCGACCGGACAGGGAATGAAAAACTGTTTTTT
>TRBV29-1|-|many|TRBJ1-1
CSVEWLGQGMNTEAFF
TGCAGCGTTGAATGGTTAGGGCAGGGAATGAACACTGAAGCTTTCTTT
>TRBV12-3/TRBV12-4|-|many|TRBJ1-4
CASSSFGEKLFF
TGTGCCAGCAGTTCTTTCGGTGAAAAACTGTTTTTT
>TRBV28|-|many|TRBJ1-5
CASSSPPGRYSNQPQHF
TGTGCCAGCAGTTCCCCCCCGGGCAGATATAGCAATCAGCCCCAGCATTTT
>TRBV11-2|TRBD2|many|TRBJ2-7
CASSAYSGRAGEQYF
TGTGCCAGCAGCGCCTATAGCGGGAGAGCGGGCGAGCAGTACTTC
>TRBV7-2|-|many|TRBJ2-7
CASSWGLAESYEQYF
TGTGCCAGCAGCTGGGGGCTAGCGGAGTCCTACGAGCAGTACTTC
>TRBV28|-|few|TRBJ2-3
CASSPRGRHTDTQYF
TGTGCCAGCAGTCCCCGCGGACGGCACACAGATACGCAGTATTTT
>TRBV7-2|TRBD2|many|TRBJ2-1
CASSFSGGRWEQFF
TGTGCCAGCAGCTTCTCGGGAGGGCGATGGGAGCAGTTCTTC
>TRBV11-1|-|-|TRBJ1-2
CASSLAREGRQLNYGYTF
TGTGCCAGCAGCTTAGCGCGTGAGGGGCGTCAATTAAACTATGGCTACACCTTC
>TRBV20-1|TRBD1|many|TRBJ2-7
CSASWTGNYEQYF
TGCAGTGCTAGTTGGACAGGGAACTACGAGCAGTACTTC
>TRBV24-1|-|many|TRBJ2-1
CATSDLGSGQGNEQFF
TGTGCCACCAGTGATTTGGGCAGCGGCCAGGGCAATGAGCAGTTCTTC
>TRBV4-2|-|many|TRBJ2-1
CASSQSTRVSEQFF
TGTGCCAGCAGCCAAAGCACCAGGGTGAGTGAGCAGTTCTTC
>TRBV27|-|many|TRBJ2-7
CASSLRYPQAREQYF
TGTGCCAGCAGTTTAAGATACCCCCAGGCGAGGGAGCAGTACTTC
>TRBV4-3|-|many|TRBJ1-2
CASSPGAFNYGYTF
TGCGCCAGCAGCCCGGGAGCTTTTAACTATGGCTACACCTTC